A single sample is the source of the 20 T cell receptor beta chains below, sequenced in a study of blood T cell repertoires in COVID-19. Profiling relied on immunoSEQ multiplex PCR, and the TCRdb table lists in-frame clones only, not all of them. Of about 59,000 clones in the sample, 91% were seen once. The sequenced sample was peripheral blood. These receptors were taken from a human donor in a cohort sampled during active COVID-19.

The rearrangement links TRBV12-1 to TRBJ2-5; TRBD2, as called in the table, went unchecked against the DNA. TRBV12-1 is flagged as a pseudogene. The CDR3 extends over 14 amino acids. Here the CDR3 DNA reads TGTGCCAGCAGCTTTCTGACCCGGCGGGAGACCCAGTACTTC. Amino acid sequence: CASSFLTRRETQYF.

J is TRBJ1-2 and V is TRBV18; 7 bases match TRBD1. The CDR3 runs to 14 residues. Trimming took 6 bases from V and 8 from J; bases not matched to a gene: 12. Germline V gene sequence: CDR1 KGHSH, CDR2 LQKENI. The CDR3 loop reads CASSRTAGTEGYTF. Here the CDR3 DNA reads TGTGCCAGCTCCCGAACGGCCGGGACAGAGGGCTACACCTTC.

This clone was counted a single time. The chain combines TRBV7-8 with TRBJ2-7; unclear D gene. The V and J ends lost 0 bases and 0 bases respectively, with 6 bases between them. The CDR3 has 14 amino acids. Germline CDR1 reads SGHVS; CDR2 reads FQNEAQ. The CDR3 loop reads CASSLALSSYEQYF. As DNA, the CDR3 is TGTGCCAGCAGCTTAGCCCTTTCCTCCTACGAGCAGTACTTC.

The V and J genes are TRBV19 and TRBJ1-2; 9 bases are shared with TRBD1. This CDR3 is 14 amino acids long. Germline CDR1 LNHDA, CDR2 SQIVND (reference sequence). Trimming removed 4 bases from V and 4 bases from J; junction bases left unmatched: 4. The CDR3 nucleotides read TGTGCCAGTAGTAGGGACAGGGCTGGCTATGGCTACACCTTC. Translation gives CASSRDRAGYGYTF. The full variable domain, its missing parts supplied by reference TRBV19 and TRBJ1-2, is DGGITQSPKYLFRKEGQNVTLSCEQNLNHDAMYWYRQDPGQGLRLIYYSQIVNDFQKGDIAEGYSVSREKKESFPLTVTSAQKNPTAFYLCASSRDRAGYGYTFGSGTRLTVV.

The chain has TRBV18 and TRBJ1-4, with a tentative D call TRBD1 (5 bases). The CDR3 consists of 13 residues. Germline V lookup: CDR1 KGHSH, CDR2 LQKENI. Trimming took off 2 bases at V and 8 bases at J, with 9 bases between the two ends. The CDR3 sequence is CASSPGQVEKLFF. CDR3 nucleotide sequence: TGTGCCAGCTCACCAGGACAAGTCGAAAAACTGTTTTTT.

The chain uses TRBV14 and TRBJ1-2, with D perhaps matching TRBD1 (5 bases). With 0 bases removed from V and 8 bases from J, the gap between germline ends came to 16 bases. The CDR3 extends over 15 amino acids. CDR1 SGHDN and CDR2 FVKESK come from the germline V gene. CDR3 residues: CASSQETVPRWGYTF. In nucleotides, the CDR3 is TGTGCCAGCAGCCAAGAGACAGTGCCCCGATGGGGCTACACCTTC.

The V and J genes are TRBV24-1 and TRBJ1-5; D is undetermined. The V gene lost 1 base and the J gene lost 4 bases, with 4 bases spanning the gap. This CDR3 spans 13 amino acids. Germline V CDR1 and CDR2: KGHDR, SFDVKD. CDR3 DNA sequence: TGTGCCACCAGTGATTTCCCGAATCAGCCCCAGCATTTT. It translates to CATSDFPNQPQHF.

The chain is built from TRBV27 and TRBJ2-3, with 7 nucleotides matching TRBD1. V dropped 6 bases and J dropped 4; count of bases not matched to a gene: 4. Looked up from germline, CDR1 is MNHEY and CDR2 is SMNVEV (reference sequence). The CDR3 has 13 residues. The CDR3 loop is CASSRQGADTQYF. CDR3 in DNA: TGTGCCAGCAGCCGACAGGGCGCAGATACGCAGTATTTT.

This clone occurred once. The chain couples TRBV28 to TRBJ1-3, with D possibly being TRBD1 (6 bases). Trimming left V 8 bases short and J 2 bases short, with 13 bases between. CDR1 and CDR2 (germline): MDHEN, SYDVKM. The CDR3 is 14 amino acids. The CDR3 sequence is CASQRGRPGNTIYF. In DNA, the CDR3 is TGTGCCAGCCAGCGGGGGCGACCTGGAAACACCATATATTTT.

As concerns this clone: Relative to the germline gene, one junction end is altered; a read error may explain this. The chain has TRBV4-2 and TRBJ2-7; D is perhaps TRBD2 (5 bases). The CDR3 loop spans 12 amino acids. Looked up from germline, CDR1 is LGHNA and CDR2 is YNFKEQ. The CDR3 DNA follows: TGTGCCAGCAGCCAAGCACCAGCCCCGAGGGTCTTC. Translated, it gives CASSQAPAPRVF.

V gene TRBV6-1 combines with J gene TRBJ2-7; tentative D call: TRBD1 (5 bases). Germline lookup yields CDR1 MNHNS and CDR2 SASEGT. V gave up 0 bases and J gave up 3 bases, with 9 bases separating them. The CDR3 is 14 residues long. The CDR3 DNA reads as TGTGCCAGCAGTGAAGCAGGGGCCAACTACGAGCAGTACTTC. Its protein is CASSEAGANYEQYF.

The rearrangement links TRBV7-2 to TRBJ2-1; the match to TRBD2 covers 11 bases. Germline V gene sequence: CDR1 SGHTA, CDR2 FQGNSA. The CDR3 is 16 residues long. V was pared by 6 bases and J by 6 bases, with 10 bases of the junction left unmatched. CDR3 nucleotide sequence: TGTGCCAGCAGACCCCAACTAGCGGGAGTATCCAATGAGCAGTTCTTC. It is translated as CASRPQLAGVSNEQFF.

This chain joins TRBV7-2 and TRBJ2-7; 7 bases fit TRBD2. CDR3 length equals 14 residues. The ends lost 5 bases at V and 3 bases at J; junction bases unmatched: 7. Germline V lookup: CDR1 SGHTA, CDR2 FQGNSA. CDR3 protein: CASSTNPGGYEQYF. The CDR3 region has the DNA TGTGCCAGCAGCACGAACCCGGGGGGCTACGAGCAGTACTTC. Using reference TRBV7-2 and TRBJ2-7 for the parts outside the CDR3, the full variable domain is GAGVSQSPSNKVTEKGKDVELRCDPISGHTALYWYRQSLGQGLEFLIYFQGNSAPDKSGLPSDRFSAERTGGSVSTLTIQRTQQEDSAVYLCASSTNPGGYEQYFGPGTRLTVT.

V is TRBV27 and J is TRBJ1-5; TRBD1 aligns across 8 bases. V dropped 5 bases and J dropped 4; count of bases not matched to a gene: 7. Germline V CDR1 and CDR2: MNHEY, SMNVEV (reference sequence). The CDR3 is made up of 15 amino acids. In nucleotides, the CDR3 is TGTGCCAGCAGTATAACAGGGGGACCGAATCAGCCCCAGCATTTT. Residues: CASSITGGPNQPQHF.

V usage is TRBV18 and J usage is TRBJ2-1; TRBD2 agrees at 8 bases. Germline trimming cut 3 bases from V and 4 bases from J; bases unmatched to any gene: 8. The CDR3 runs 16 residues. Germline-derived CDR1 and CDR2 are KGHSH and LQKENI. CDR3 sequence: CASSPSGGVGYNEQFF. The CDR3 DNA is TGTGCCAGCTCACCCTCGGGAGGGGTGGGTTACAATGAGCAGTTCTTC.

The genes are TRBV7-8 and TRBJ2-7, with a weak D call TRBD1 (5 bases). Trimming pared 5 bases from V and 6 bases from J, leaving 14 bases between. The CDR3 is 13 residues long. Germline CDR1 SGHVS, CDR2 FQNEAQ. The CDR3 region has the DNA TGTGCCAGCAGCCCCCCCGCAGGGTTCGAGCAGTACTTC. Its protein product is CASSPPAGFEQYF.

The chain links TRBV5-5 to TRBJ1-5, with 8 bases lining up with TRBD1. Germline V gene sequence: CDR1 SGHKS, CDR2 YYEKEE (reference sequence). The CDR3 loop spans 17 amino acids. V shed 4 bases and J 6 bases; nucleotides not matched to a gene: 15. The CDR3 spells CASSLSGGAGLSQPQHF. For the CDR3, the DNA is TGTGCCAGCAGCCTGTCAGGGGGCGCGGGTTTGAGTCAGCCCCAGCATTTT.

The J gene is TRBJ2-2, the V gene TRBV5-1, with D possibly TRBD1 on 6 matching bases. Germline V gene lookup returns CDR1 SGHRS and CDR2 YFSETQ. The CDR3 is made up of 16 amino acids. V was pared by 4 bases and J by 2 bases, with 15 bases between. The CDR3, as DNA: TGCGCCAGCAGCCCAACAGGGTTGGCTAACACCGGGGAGCTGTTTTTT. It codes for CASSPTGLANTGELFF.

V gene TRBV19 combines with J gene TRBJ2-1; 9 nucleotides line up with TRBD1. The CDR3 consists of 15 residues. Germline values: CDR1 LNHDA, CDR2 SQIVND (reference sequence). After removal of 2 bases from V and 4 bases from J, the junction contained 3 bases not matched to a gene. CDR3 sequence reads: CASSILGTGYNEQFF. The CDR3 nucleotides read TGTGCCAGTAGTATACTCGGGACAGGGTACAATGAGCAGTTCTTC.

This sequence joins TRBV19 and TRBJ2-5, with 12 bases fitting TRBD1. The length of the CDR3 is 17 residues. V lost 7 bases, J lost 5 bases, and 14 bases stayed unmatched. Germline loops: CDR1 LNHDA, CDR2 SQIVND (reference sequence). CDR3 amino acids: CASTPRSGTGGSETQYF. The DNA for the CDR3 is TGTGCCAGTACCCCCCGATCGGGGACAGGGGGCTCTGAGACCCAGTACTTC.